These T cell receptor beta chains were read from a single sample in a study of CD8 T cells in ankylosing spondylitis. TCRdb called the 5' RACE reads again in MiXCR, with one record for every CDR3 protein. In the table there are roughly 220,000 distinct CDR3 sequences, around 17% of which are singletons. Sequenced material: blood, either unsorted or a sorted T cell fraction (not recorded which). The receptors here all came from a male donor with ankylosing spondylitis. The CDR3 runs from the conserved cysteine through the conserved F or W. The order of the fields is V gene, J gene, D gene, clone size, CDR3 protein, CDR3 DNA. A D gene is named only where the DNA matches it firmly. Only part of the rows carry a size: once, few, many, or a class if the clone is expanded.

v_gene: TRBV4-1
j_gene: TRBJ1-2
d_gene: NA
abundance: NA
CDR3aa: CASSQQGWVDYGYTF
CDR3nt: TGCGCCAGCAGCCAACAGGGTTGGGTGGACTATGGCTACACCTTC

v_gene: TRBV2
j_gene: TRBJ2-3
d_gene: NA
abundance: NA
CDR3aa: CASSPPLDGADTQYF
CDR3nt: TGTGCCAGCAGTCCCCCCCTAGACGGGGCAGATACGCAGTATTTT

v_gene: TRBV5-1
j_gene: TRBJ2-1
d_gene: NA
abundance: few
CDR3aa: CASSNLFRETNSYNEQFF
CDR3nt: TGCGCCAGCAGTAATTTGTTCAGGGAAACGAACTCCTACAATGAGCAGTTCTTC

v_gene: TRBV5-1
j_gene: TRBJ2-1
d_gene: NA
abundance: many
CDR3aa: CASSPFGGSYNEQFF
CDR3nt: TGCGCCAGCAGCCCCTTTGGGGGCTCCTACAATGAGCAGTTCTTC

v_gene: TRBV20-1
j_gene: TRBJ1-2
d_gene: NA
abundance: many
CDR3aa: CSARDWPREYGYTF
CDR3nt: TGCAGTGCTAGAGATTGGCCCAGGGAGTATGGCTACACCTTC

v_gene: TRBV19
j_gene: TRBJ2-1
d_gene: TRBD1
abundance: NA
CDR3aa: CASSSDRGRPGDEQFF
CDR3nt: TGTGCCAGTAGTAGCGACAGGGGGCGCCCAGGGGATGAGCAGTTCTTC

v_gene: TRBV7-9
j_gene: TRBJ2-1
d_gene: NA
abundance: NA
CDR3aa: CASSSLDRDPYNEQFF
CDR3nt: TGTGCCAGCAGCTCCCTTGATCGGGATCCCTACAATGAGCAGTTCTTC

v_gene: TRBV4-1
j_gene: TRBJ2-7
d_gene: NA
abundance: NA
CDR3aa: CASSQDSVEQYF
CDR3nt: TGCGCCAGCAGCCAAGATTCAGTGGAGCAGTACTTC

v_gene: TRBV6-6
j_gene: TRBJ2-5
d_gene: NA
abundance: NA
CDR3aa: CASSQLDGETQYF
CDR3nt: TGTGCCAGCAGTCAACTTGATGGGGAGACCCAGTACTTC

v_gene: TRBV28
j_gene: TRBJ1-1
d_gene: NA
abundance: NA
CDR3aa: CASSLHDRKAAFF
CDR3nt: TGTGCCAGCAGTTTACACGACAGGAAGGCGGCTTTCTTT

v_gene: TRBV29-1
j_gene: TRBJ2-5
d_gene: NA
abundance: few
CDR3aa: CSVELGQYQETQYF
CDR3nt: TGCAGCGTTGAGTTAGGACAGTATCAAGAGACCCAGTACTTC

v_gene: TRBV4-2
j_gene: TRBJ1-1
d_gene: NA
abundance: many
CDR3aa: CASSQDVAEAFF
CDR3nt: TGTGCCAGCAGCCAAGATGTAGCTGAAGCTTTCTTT

v_gene: TRBV3-1
j_gene: TRBJ2-7
d_gene: NA
abundance: NA
CDR3aa: CASSQEGRRETYEQYF
CDR3nt: TGTGCCAGCAGCCAAGAGGGACGACGGGAAACCTACGAGCAGTACTTC

v_gene: TRBV6-1
j_gene: TRBJ2-1
d_gene: TRBD1
abundance: few
CDR3aa: CASTTTGDPYNEQFF
CDR3nt: TGTGCCAGCACCACGACAGGGGACCCATACAATGAGCAGTTCTTC

v_gene: TRBV12-3/TRBV12-4
j_gene: TRBJ2-7
d_gene: NA
abundance: few
CDR3aa: CASSFGWYYEQYF
CDR3nt: TGTGCCAGCAGTTTTGGTTGGTACTACGAGCAGTACTTC

v_gene: TRBV29-1
j_gene: TRBJ2-2
d_gene: TRBD2
abundance: NA
CDR3aa: CSVEDGGSGELFF
CDR3nt: TGCAGCGTTGAAGACGGGGGGTCCGGGGAGCTGTTTTTT

v_gene: TRBV10-3
j_gene: TRBJ2-7
d_gene: NA
abundance: many
CDR3aa: CAISEPTLSNEQYF
CDR3nt: TGTGCCATCAGTGAACCGACTCTGAGCAACGAGCAGTACTTC

v_gene: TRBV11-2
j_gene: TRBJ2-1
d_gene: NA
abundance: few
CDR3aa: CASSWGPGLEQFF
CDR3nt: TGTGCCAGCAGCTGGGGCCCGGGATTAGAGCAGTTCTTC

v_gene: TRBV15
j_gene: TRBJ2-2
d_gene: NA
abundance: NA
CDR3aa: CATVDSHFRVTGELFF
CDR3nt: TGTGCCACCGTTGACAGCCACTTCAGAGTCACCGGGGAGCTGTTTTTT

v_gene: TRBV5-6
j_gene: TRBJ1-1
d_gene: NA
abundance: NA
CDR3aa: CASSLSSGLNTEAFF
CDR3nt: TGTGCCAGCAGCTTGTCGTCGGGCTTGAACACTGAAGCTTTCTTT

v_gene: TRBV5-1
j_gene: TRBJ2-2
d_gene: TRBD1
abundance: NA
CDR3aa: CASSPGDRGIAGELFF
CDR3nt: TGCGCCAGCAGCCCCGGGGACAGGGGTATCGCCGGGGAGCTGTTTTTT

v_gene: TRBV5-1
j_gene: TRBJ2-2
d_gene: NA
abundance: few
CDR3aa: CASSPRQGNTGELFF
CDR3nt: TGCGCCAGCAGCCCCCGGCAGGGTAACACCGGGGAGCTGTTTTTT

v_gene: TRBV12-3/TRBV12-4
j_gene: TRBJ2-7
d_gene: NA
abundance: NA
CDR3aa: CASSWGNEQYF
CDR3nt: TGTGCCAGCAGTTGGGGGAACGAGCAGTACTTC

v_gene: TRBV27
j_gene: TRBJ2-2
d_gene: TRBD2
abundance: NA
CDR3aa: CASSPQGPAGGPRAGELFF
CDR3nt: TGTGCCAGCAGTCCCCAAGGGCCAGCGGGAGGCCCCCGCGCGGGGGAGCTGTTTTTT

v_gene: TRBV4-2
j_gene: TRBJ1-1
d_gene: TRBD1
abundance: NA
CDR3aa: CASSAGGYEAFF
CDR3nt: TGTGCCAGCAGCGCAGGGGGATATGAAGCTTTCTTT

v_gene: TRBV28
j_gene: TRBJ2-1
d_gene: NA
abundance: NA
CDR3aa: CASSLFSSDNEQFF
CDR3nt: TGTGCCAGCAGTTTATTCTCTAGCGACAATGAGCAGTTCTTC

v_gene: TRBV12-3/TRBV12-4
j_gene: TRBJ1-5
d_gene: TRBD1
abundance: few
CDR3aa: CASSQDRINQPQHF
CDR3nt: TGTGCCAGCAGTCAGGACAGGATCAATCAGCCCCAGCATTTT

v_gene: TRBV10-3
j_gene: TRBJ2-1
d_gene: NA
abundance: few
CDR3aa: CAISGTDPDNEQFF
CDR3nt: TGTGCCATCAGCGGAACAGACCCAGACAATGAGCAGTTCTTC

v_gene: TRBV20-1
j_gene: TRBJ2-7
d_gene: NA
abundance: NA
CDR3aa: CSARSGTPDQQYF
CDR3nt: TGCAGTGCTAGATCGGGGACCCCGGATCAGCAGTACTTC

v_gene: TRBV27
j_gene: TRBJ2-7
d_gene: TRBD1
abundance: NA
CDR3aa: CASSSTTGAPEQYF
CDR3nt: TGTGCCAGCAGTTCGACGACAGGGGCGCCCGAGCAGTACTTC

v_gene: TRBV5-1
j_gene: TRBJ1-1
d_gene: NA
abundance: many
CDR3aa: CASSPFDGEAFF
CDR3nt: TGCGCCAGCAGCCCGTTCGACGGAGAAGCTTTCTTT

v_gene: TRBV4-1
j_gene: TRBJ2-7
d_gene: TRBD2
abundance: NA
CDR3aa: CASSQASGSYEQYF
CDR3nt: TGCGCCAGCAGCCAGGCTAGCGGATCCTACGAGCAGTACTTC

v_gene: TRBV29-1
j_gene: TRBJ2-7
d_gene: NA
abundance: few
CDR3aa: CSVSFGPSEQYF
CDR3nt: TGCAGCGTTAGCTTCGGCCCGTCCGAGCAGTACTTC

v_gene: TRBV4-3
j_gene: TRBJ2-2
d_gene: TRBD1
abundance: many
CDR3aa: CASSRRQGDTGELFF
CDR3nt: TGCGCCAGCAGCCGAAGACAGGGAGACACCGGGGAGCTGTTTTTT

v_gene: TRBV7-6
j_gene: TRBJ1-4
d_gene: TRBD1
abundance: few
CDR3aa: CASSLGGQGSEKLFF
CDR3nt: TGTGCCAGCAGCTTAGGGGGACAGGGAAGTGAAAAACTGTTTTTT

v_gene: TRBV28
j_gene: TRBJ2-7
d_gene: TRBD2
abundance: NA
CDR3aa: CASSSSSGGRDEQYF
CDR3nt: TGTGCCAGCAGTTCGTCTAGCGGTGGAAGAGACGAGCAGTACTTC

v_gene: TRBV24-1
j_gene: TRBJ1-2
d_gene: TRBD1
abundance: NA
CDR3aa: CATSDPTDRDDYGYTF
CDR3nt: TGTGCCACCAGTGATCCTACCGACAGGGACGACTATGGCTACACCTTC

v_gene: TRBV7-8
j_gene: TRBJ2-3
d_gene: NA
abundance: NA
CDR3aa: CASSLGFRGPSTDTQYF
CDR3nt: TGTGCCAGCAGCTTAGGTTTTCGGGGGCCTAGCACAGATACGCAGTATTTT

v_gene: TRBV20-1
j_gene: TRBJ2-7
d_gene: NA
abundance: few
CDR3aa: CSASPRAFSYEQYF
CDR3nt: TGCAGTGCTAGCCCGCGGGCTTTCTCCTACGAGCAGTACTTC

v_gene: TRBV5-1
j_gene: TRBJ2-1
d_gene: NA
abundance: NA
CDR3aa: CASSLGLGREVHNEQFF
CDR3nt: TGCGCCAGCAGCTTGGGGCTAGGCAGGGAGGTTCACAATGAGCAGTTCTTC

v_gene: TRBV5-1
j_gene: TRBJ1-1
d_gene: NA
abundance: NA
CDR3aa: CASSSEENTEAFF
CDR3nt: TGCGCCAGCAGCTCTGAGGAGAACACTGAAGCTTTCTTT

v_gene: TRBV7-9
j_gene: TRBJ2-1
d_gene: NA
abundance: few
CDR3aa: CASEWTDYNEQFF
CDR3nt: TGTGCCAGCGAATGGACAGACTATAATGAGCAGTTCTTC

v_gene: TRBV12-3/TRBV12-4
j_gene: TRBJ2-1
d_gene: TRBD2
abundance: few
CDR3aa: CASSRSAGAVHEQFF
CDR3nt: TGTGCCAGCAGTCGATCGGCGGGAGCGGTCCATGAGCAGTTCTTC

v_gene: TRBV11-2
j_gene: TRBJ2-2
d_gene: NA
abundance: NA
CDR3aa: CASGLAGPGKLFF
CDR3nt: TGTGCCAGCGGCTTAGCAGGGCCCGGGAAGCTGTTTTTT

v_gene: TRBV12-3/TRBV12-4
j_gene: TRBJ1-1
d_gene: TRBD1
abundance: NA
CDR3aa: CASSRGQGVNNEAFF
CDR3nt: TGTGCCAGCAGTCGTGGACAGGGGGTGAATAATGAAGCTTTCTTT

v_gene: TRBV3-1
j_gene: TRBJ1-5
d_gene: NA
abundance: few
CDR3aa: CASSHFRPRTNSNQPQHF
CDR3nt: TGTGCCAGCAGCCATTTTCGACCACGGACAAATAGCAATCAGCCCCAGCATTTT

v_gene: TRBV28
j_gene: TRBJ2-7
d_gene: NA
abundance: few
CDR3aa: CASSFPHSGSLYEQYF
CDR3nt: TGTGCCAGCAGTTTCCCACATAGCGGTTCGTTATACGAGCAGTACTTC

v_gene: TRBV19
j_gene: TRBJ2-1
d_gene: TRBD2
abundance: few
CDR3aa: CASNRGLARPNEQFF
CDR3nt: TGTGCCAGTAACAGAGGACTAGCGAGACCCAATGAGCAGTTCTTC